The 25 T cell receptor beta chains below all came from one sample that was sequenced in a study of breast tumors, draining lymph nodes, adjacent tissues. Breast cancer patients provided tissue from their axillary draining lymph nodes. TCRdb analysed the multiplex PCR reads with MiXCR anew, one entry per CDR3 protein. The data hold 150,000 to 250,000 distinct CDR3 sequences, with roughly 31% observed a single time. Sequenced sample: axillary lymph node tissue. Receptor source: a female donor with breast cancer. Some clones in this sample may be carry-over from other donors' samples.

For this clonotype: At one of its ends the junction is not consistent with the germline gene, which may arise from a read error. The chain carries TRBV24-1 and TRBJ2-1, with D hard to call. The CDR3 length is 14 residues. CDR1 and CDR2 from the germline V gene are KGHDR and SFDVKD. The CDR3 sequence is CATSGTGSYNGQFF. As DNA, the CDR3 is TGTGCCACCAGTGGAACCGGGTCCTACAATGGGCAGTTCTTC.

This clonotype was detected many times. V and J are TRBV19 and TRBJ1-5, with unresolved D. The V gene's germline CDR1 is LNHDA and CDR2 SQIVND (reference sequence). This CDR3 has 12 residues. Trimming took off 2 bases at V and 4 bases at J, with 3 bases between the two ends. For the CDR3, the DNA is TGTGCCAGTAGTATATCTAATCAGCCCCAGCATTTT. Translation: CASSISNQPQHF. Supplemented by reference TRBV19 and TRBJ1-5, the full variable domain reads DGGITQSPKYLFRKEGQNVTLSCEQNLNHDAMYWYRQDPGQGLRLIYYSQIVNDFQKGDIAEGYSVSREKKESFPLTVTSAQKNPTAFYLCASSISNQPQHFGDGTRLSIL.

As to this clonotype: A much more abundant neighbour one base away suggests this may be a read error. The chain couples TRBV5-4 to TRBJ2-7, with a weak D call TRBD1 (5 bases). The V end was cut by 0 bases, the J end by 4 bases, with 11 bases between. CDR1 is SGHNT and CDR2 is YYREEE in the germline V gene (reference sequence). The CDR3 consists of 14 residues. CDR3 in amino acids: CASSLGRARYEQYF. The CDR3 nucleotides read TGTGCCAGCAGCTTGGGCAGGGCAAGATACGAGCAGTACTTC.

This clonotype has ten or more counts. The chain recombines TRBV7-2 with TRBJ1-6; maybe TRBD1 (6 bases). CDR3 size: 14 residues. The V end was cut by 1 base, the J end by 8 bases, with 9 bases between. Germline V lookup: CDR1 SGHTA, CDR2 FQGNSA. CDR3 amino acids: CASSLDAGDSPLHF. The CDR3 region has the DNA TGTGCCAGCAGCTTAGACGCAGGGGATTCACCCCTCCACTTT.

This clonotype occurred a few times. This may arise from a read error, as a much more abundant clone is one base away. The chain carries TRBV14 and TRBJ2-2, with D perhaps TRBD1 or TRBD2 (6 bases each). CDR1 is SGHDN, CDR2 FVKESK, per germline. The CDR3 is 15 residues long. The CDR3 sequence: CASSQQGWSTGGLFF. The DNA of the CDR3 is TGTGCCAGCAGCCAGCAGGGGTGGAGTACCGGGGGGCTGTTTTTT.

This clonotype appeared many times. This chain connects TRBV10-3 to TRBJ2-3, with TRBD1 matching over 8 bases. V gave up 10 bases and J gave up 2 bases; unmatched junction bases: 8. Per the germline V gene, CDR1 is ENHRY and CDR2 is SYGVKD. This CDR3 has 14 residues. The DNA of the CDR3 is TGTGCCACCTTGGACAGGGCAACCACAGATACGCAGTATTTT. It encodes CATLDRATTDTQYF.

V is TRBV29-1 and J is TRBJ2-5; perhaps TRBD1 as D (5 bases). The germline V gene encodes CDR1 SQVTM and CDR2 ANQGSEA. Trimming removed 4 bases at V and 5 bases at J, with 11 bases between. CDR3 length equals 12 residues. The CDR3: CSVVGLGETQYF. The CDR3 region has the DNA TGCAGCGTTGTGGGGCTGGGGGAGACCCAGTACTTC.

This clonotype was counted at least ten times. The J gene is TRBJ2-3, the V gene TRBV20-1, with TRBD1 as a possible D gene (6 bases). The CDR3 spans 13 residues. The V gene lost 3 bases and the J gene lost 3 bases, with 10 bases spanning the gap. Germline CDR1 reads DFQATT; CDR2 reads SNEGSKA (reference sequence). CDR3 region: CSARGAGTDTQYF. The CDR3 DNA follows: TGCAGTGCTAGGGGGGCCGGGACAGATACGCAGTATTTT.

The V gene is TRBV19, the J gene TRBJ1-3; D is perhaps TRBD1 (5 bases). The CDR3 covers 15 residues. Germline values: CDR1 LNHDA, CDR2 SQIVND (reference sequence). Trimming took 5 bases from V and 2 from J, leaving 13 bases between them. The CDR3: CASSGPGGTGNTIYF. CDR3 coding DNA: TGTGCCAGTAGTGGACCTGGGGGGACTGGAAACACCATATATTTT.

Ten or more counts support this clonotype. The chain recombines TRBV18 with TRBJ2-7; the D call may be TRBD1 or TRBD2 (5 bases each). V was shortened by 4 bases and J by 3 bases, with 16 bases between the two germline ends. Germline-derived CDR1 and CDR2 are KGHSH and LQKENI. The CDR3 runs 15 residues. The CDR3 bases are TGTGCCAGCTCACGACCGGGGCTAGGAGGCTACGAGCAGTACTTC. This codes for CASSRPGLGGYEQYF.

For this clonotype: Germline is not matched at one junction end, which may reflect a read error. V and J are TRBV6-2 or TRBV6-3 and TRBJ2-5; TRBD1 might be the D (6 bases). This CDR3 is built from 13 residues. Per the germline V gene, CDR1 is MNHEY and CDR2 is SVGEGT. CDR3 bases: TGTGCCAGCAGTCTGAGGGGGAGAGAGGCCCAGTACTTC. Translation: CASSLRGREAQYF.

The DNA of the CDR3 is TGTGCCAGCAGCCGGGGACTAGCGGTGGACAATGAGCAGTTCTTC. Encoded protein: CASSRGLAVDNEQFF. This chain uses TRBV7-8 with TRBJ2-1; 11 bases map to TRBD2. Germline V gene lookup returns CDR1 SGHVS and CDR2 FQNEAQ. Trimming took 5 bases from V and 5 from J; bases not matched to a gene: 5. The CDR3 is made up of 15 amino acids.

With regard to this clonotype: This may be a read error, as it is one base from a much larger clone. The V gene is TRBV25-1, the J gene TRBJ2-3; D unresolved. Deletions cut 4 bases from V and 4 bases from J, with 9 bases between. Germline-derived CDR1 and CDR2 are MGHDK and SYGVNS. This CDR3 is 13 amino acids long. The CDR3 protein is CASSGWASDTQYF. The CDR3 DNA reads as TGTGCCAGCAGTGGCTGGGCTTCAGATACGCAGTATTTT.

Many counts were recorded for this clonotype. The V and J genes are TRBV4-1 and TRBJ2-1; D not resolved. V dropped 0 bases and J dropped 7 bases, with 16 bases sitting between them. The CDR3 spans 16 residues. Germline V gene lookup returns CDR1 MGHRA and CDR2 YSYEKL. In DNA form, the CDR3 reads TGCGCCAGCAGCCAAGATCCAGCCCGTCGTACGAATGAGCAGTTCTTC. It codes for CASSQDPARRTNEQFF.

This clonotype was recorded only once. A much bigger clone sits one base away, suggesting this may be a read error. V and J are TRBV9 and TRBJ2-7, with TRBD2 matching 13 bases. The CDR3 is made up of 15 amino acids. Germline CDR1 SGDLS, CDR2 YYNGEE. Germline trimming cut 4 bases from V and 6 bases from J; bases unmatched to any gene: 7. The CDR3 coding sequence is TGTGCCAGCAGCCCCCGGACTAGCGGGGGAAGCGAGCAGTACTTC. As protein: CASSPRTSGGSEQYF.

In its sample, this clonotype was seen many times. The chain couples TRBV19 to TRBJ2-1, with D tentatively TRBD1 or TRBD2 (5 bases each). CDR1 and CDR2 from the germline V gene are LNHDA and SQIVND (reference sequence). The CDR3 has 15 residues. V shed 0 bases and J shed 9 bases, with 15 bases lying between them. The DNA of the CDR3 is TGTGCCAGTAGTATAGATCCCGGGGCGACGAGTGAGCAGTTCTTC. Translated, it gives CASSIDPGATSEQFF.

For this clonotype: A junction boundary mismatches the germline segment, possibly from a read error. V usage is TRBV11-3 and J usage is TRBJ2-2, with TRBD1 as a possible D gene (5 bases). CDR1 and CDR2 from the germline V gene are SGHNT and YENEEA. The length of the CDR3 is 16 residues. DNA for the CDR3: TGTGCCAGCGGCTTAATTTCTGGGGCGTTCACCGGGGAGCTGTTTTTT. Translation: CASGLISGAFTGELFF. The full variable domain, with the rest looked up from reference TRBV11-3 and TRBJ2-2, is EAGVVQSPRYKIIEKKQPVAFWCNPISGHNTLYWYLQNLGQGPELLIRYENEEAVDDSQLPKDRFSAERLKGVDSTLKIQPAELGDSAVYLCASGLISGAFTGELFFGEGSRLTVL.

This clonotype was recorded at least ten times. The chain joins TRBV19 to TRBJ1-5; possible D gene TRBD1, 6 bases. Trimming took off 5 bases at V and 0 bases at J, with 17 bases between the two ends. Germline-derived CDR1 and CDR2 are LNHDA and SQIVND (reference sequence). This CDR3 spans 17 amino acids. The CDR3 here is CASSPNRDSYSNQPQHF. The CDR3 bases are TGTGCCAGTAGTCCGAACAGGGATTCGTATAGCAATCAGCCCCAGCATTTT.

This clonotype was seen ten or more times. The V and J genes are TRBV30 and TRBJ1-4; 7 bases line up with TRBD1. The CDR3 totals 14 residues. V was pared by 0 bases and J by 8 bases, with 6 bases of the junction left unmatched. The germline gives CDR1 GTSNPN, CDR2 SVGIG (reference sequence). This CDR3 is CAWSVQGFAEKLFF. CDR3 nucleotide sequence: TGTGCCTGGAGTGTACAGGGGTTTGCCGAAAAACTGTTTTTT.

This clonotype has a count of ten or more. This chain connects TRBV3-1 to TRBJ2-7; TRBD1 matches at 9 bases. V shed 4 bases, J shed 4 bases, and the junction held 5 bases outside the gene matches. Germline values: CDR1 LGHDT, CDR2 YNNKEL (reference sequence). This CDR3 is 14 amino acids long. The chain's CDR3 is CASSPGQGNYEQYF. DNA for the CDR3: TGTGCCAGCAGCCCGGGACAGGGAAATTACGAGCAGTACTTC.

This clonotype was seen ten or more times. The CDR3 nucleotides read TGTGCCAGCAGCCCCCGGTGGGGGGCGCGGTCACCCCTCCACTTT. It specifies CASSPRWGARSPLHF. The rearrangement joins TRBV13 to TRBJ1-6; maybe TRBD1 (6 bases). V was pared by 5 bases and J by 10 bases, with 18 bases between. The CDR3 has 15 residues. CDR1 is PRHDT and CDR2 is FYEKMQ in the germline V gene (reference sequence).

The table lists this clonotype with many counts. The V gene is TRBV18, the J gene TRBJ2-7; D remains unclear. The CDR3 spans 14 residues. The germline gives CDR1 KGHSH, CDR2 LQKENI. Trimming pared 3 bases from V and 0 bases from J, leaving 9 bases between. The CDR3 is CASSPTAVSYEQYF. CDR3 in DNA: TGTGCCAGCTCACCTACTGCCGTCTCCTACGAGCAGTACTTC.

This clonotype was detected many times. CDR3 region: CATRARGGANTGELFF. Here the CDR3 DNA reads TGTGCCACCAGGGCACGGGGGGGGGCGAACACCGGGGAGCTGTTTTTT. The chain joins TRBV15 to TRBJ2-2; 8 nucleotides match TRBD2. The CDR3 is made up of 16 amino acids. Germline V gene data show CDR1 as LNHNV and CDR2 as YYDKDF (reference sequence). Trimming at V came to 6 bases and at J to 0 bases, leaving 6 bases not matched to a gene.

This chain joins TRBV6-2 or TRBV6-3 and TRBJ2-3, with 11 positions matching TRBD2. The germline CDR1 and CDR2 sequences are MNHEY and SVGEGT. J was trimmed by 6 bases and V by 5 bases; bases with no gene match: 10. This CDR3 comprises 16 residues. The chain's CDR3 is CASSRPGTSGSDTQYF. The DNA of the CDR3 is TGTGCCAGCAGTCGACCCGGGACTAGCGGTAGTGATACGCAGTATTTT.

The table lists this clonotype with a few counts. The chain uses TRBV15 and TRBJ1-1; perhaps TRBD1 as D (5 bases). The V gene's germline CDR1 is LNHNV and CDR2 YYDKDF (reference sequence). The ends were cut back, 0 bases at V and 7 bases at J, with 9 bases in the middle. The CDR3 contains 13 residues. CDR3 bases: TGTGCCACCAGCAGAGACAGGGTAGATGAAGCTTTCTTT. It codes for CATSRDRVDEAFF.